These 11 T cell receptor beta chains were all obtained from the same sample, sequenced in a study of T-cell memory formation after mild COVID-19. One entry per CDR3 protein results from TCRdb running MiXCR on the 5' RACE reads. This table has 200,000 to 250,000 distinct CDR3 sequences, 15% appearing once. Sequenced: PBMCs or a T cell subset sorted from them (not recorded which). Every receptor here comes from an adult woman who had mild COVID-19 (a few samples of this study predate the infection). Cell type and time point are not known.

This chain uses TRBV7-2 with TRBJ2-7; 7 positions agree with TRBD2. Per germline, CDR1 SGHTA and CDR2 FQGNSA. This CDR3 has 18 residues. Trimming took 4 bases from V and 9 from J; bases not matched to a gene: 24. CDR3 region: CASSSSSGLLRAVERQYF. As DNA, the CDR3 is TGTGCCAGCAGCTCGTCTAGCGGCCTACTACGAGCTGTAGAAAGGCAGTACTTC.

This clonotype was seen at least ten times. The J gene is TRBJ2-2, the V gene TRBV7-6; D is ambiguous. Trimming stripped 5 bases from V and 0 bases from J, with 7 bases between. CDR1 and CDR2 from the germline V gene are SGHVS and FNYEAQ. CDR3 length equals 14 residues. For the CDR3, the DNA is TGTGCCAGCAGCCGAAACGCGAACACCGGGGAGCTGTTTTTT. It is translated as CASSRNANTGELFF.

V gene TRBV6-5 combines with J gene TRBJ1-2, with unresolved D. The CDR3 loop spans 15 amino acids. CDR1 and CDR2 (germline): MNHEY, SVGAGI. V dropped 2 bases and J dropped 7 bases, with 17 bases sitting between them. CDR3 protein: CASSYDGQAGGGYTF. The DNA for the CDR3 is TGTGCCAGCAGTTACGATGGGCAGGCTGGCGGTGGCTACACCTTC.

V and J are TRBV19 and TRBJ1-3, with 8 bases identical to TRBD1. After removal of 5 bases from V and 2 bases from J, the junction contained 8 bases not matched to a gene. Germline V lookup: CDR1 LNHDA, CDR2 SQIVND (reference sequence). The CDR3 is made up of 16 amino acids. CDR3 in DNA: TGTGCCAGTAGTGTCCGGACAGGGACGGCTGGAAACACCATATATTTT. Protein product: CASSVRTGTAGNTIYF.

The rearrangement links TRBV11-2 to TRBJ1-6; D ambiguous. The ends were cut back, 0 bases at V and 5 bases at J, with 8 bases in the middle. This CDR3 region has 15 residues. Germline-derived CDR1 and CDR2 are SGHAT and FQNNGV. The chain's CDR3 is CASSLEPSNNSPLHF. For the CDR3, the DNA is TGTGCCAGCAGCTTAGAACCGAGTAATAATTCACCCCTCCACTTT.

The chain couples TRBV20-1 to TRBJ2-2, with TRBD2 matching over 8 bases. Germline V gene data show CDR1 as DFQATT and CDR2 as SNEGSKA (reference sequence). The CDR3 length is 16 residues. J lost 0 bases, V lost 3 bases, and 6 bases had no gene match. In nucleotides, the CDR3 is TGCAGTGCTAGCCTACTAGCGGCGACGAACACCGGGGAGCTGTTTTTT. It specifies CSASLLAATNTGELFF.

This chain joins TRBV3-1 and TRBJ2-1, with TRBD2 identical over 14 bases. The CDR3 is 16 residues long. V shed 1 base, J shed 6 bases, and the junction held 2 bases outside the gene matches. Germline V gives CDR1 LGHDT, CDR2 YNNKEL (reference sequence). The CDR3 sequence is CASSQGGTSGGNEQFF. In DNA, the CDR3 is TGTGCCAGCAGCCAAGGGGGGACTAGCGGGGGCAATGAGCAGTTCTTC.

This clonotype was recorded a few times. The J gene is TRBJ2-2, the V gene TRBV6-1; 8 nucleotides align to TRBD2. The J segment lost 1 base and the V segment lost 3 bases, leaving 7 bases of the junction unmatched. The CDR3 sequence is 17 residues long. Germline values: CDR1 MNHNS, CDR2 SASEGT. Here the CDR3 reads CASSDILAGRNTGELFF. In DNA form, the CDR3 reads TGTGCCAGCAGTGACATTTTAGCGGGGAGGAACACCGGGGAGCTGTTTTTT.

The chain combines TRBV19 with TRBJ2-5; tentative D call: TRBD1 (6 bases). The V and J ends lost 3 bases and 4 bases respectively, with 15 bases between them. Germline CDR1 and CDR2: LNHDA and SQIVND (reference sequence). CDR3 length equals 15 residues. In DNA, the CDR3 is TGTGCCAGTAGTATCTCTGCTCGAGGGGGAGAGACCCAGTACTTC. Amino acids: CASSISARGGETQYF. Full variable domain (rest looked up from reference TRBV19 and TRBJ2-5): DGGITQSPKYLFRKEGQNVTLSCEQNLNHDAMYWYRQDPGQGLRLIYYSQIVNDFQKGDIAEGYSVSREKKESFPLTVTSAQKNPTAFYLCASSISARGGETQYFGPGTRLLVL.

This clonotype was observed a handful of times. The V gene is TRBV5-1, the J gene TRBJ2-3, with 8 positions matching TRBD2. V gave up 0 bases and J gave up 0 bases; unmatched junction bases: 6. Germline CDR1 and CDR2: SGHRS and YFSETQ. The CDR3 covers 17 residues. CDR3 amino acids: CASSLAGGSASTDTQYF. CDR3 nucleotide sequence: TGCGCCAGCAGCTTGGCGGGAGGGTCCGCTAGCACAGATACGCAGTATTTT. Looking up the rest from reference TRBV5-1 and TRBJ2-3 gives the full variable domain: KAGVTQTPRYLIKTRGQQVTLSCSPISGHRSVSWYQQTPGQGLQFLFEYFSETQRNKGNFPGRFSGRQFSNSRSEMNVSTLELGDSALYLCASSLAGGSASTDTQYFGPGTRLTVL.

This clonotype was observed a few times. The chain joins TRBV29-1 to TRBJ2-1; 7 bases are a match to TRBD2. With 1 base clipped from V and 4 bases from J, the junction kept 13 bases outside the gene matches. The CDR3 sequence is 17 residues long. Germline V gene lookup returns CDR1 SQVTM and CDR2 ANQGSEA. The CDR3 sequence is CSVEVRGRGTWYNEQFF. Here the CDR3 DNA reads TGCAGCGTTGAAGTGCGCGGGAGAGGGACGTGGTACAATGAGCAGTTCTTC.